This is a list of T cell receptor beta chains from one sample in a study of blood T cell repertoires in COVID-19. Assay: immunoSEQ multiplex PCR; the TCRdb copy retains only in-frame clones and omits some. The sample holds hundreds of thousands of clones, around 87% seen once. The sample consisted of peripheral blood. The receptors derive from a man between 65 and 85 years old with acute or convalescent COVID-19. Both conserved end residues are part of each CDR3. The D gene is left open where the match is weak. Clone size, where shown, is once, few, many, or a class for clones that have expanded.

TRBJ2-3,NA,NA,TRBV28,CASALAPGTDTQYF,TGTGCCAGTGCTCTAGCGCCCGGGACAGATACGCAGTATTTT
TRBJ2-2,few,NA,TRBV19,CASRQRNTGELFF,TGTGCCAGTAGACAGAGGAACACCGGGGAGCTGTTTTTT
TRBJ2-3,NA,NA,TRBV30,CAWSTRAPDTQYF,TGTGCCTGGAGTACGAGGGCCCCAGATACGCAGTATTTT
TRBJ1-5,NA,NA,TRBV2,CASSFSTGGPQHF,TGTGCCAGCAGTTTCTCGACCGGGGGGCCCCAGCATTTT
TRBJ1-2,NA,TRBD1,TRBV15,CATSRLPGQSYGYTF,TGTGCCACCAGTCGTCTGCCGGGACAGAGCTATGGCTACACCTTC
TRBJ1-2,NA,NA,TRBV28,CASRRTVGGYGYTF,TGTGCCAGCAGACGGACGGTGGGGGGCTATGGCTACACCTTC
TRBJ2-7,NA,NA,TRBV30,CAWSAYRASYEQYF,TGTGCCTGGAGTGCCTACAGGGCTTCCTACGAGCAGTACTTC
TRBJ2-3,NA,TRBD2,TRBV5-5,CASSYLAGGTDTQYF,TGTGCCAGCAGTTATCTAGCGGGGGGCACAGATACGCAGTATTTT
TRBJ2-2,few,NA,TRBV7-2,CASSPRTAYTGELFF,TGTGCCAGCAGCCCAAGGACAGCATACACCGGGGAGCTGTTTTTT
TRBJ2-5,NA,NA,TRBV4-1,CASSQVGGLGETQYF,TGCGCCAGCAGCCAAGTTGGGGGGTTGGGGGAGACCCAGTACTTC
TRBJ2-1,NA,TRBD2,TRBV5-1,CASSFGSGGPYNEQFF,TGCGCCAGCAGCTTCGGGAGCGGGGGGCCCTACAATGAGCAGTTCTTC
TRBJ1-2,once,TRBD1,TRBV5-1,CASSLRPGTGTYGYTF,TGCGCCAGCAGCCTCCGTCCCGGGACAGGGACCTATGGCTACACCTTC
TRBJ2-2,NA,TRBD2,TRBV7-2,CASSSTPAGGPGELFF,TGTGCCAGCAGCTCCACCCCAGCGGGAGGGCCCGGGGAGCTGTTTTTT
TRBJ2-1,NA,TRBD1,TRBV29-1,CSVGPGGINNEQFF,TGCAGCGTTGGTCCAGGGGGCATAAACAATGAGCAGTTCTTC
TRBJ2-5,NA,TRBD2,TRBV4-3,CASSQDLVGGSETQYF,TGCGCCAGCAGCCAAGATCTGGTGGGGGGGTCAGAGACCCAGTACTTC
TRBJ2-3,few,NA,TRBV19,CASSTDNTDTQYF,TGTGCCAGTAGCACGGACAACACAGATACGCAGTATTTT
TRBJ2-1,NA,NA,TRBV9,CASSVQGGVYNEQFF,TGTGCCAGCAGCGTACAGGGCGGAGTCTACAATGAGCAGTTCTTC
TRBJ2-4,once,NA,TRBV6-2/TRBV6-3,CASSYPENIQYF,TGTGCCAGCAGTTATCCGGAAAACATTCAGTACTTC
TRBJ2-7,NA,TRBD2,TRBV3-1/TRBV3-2,CASSQTSGSSYEQYF,TGTGCCAGCAGCCAGACTAGCGGCTCCTCCTACGAGCAGTACTTC
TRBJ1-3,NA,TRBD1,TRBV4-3,CASSQDGTVGNTIYF,TGCGCCAGCAGCCAAGATGGGACAGTTGGAAACACCATATATTTT
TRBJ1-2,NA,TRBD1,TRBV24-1,CATSDRTGDYGYTF,TGTGCCACCAGTGACCGAACAGGGGACTATGGCTACACCTTC
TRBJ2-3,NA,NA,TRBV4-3,CASSQGGWRGVDTQYF,TGCGCCAGCAGCCAAGGGGGCTGGCGGGGTGTGGATACGCAGTATTTT
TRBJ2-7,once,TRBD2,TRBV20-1,CSASPWGTSGRDEQYF,TGCAGTGCTAGTCCGTGGGGGACTAGTGGCCGCGACGAGCAGTACTTC
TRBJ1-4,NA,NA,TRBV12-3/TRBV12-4,CASYGRVGEKLFF,TGTGCCAGCTACGGGAGGGTCGGTGAAAAACTGTTTTTT
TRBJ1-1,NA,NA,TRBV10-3,CAISEGLNTEAFF,TGTGCCATCAGCGAGGGGCTGAACACTGAAGCTTTCTTT
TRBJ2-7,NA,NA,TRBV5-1,CASSTSQGYEQYF,TGCGCCAGCAGCACAAGTCAGGGGTACGAGCAGTACTTC
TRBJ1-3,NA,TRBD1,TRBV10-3,CAISEQGRQTGNTIYF,TGTGCCATCAGTGAACAGGGGAGGCAAACTGGAAACACCATATATTTT
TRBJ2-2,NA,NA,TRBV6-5,CASRADTGELFF,TGTGCCAGCAGGGCCGACACCGGGGAGCTGTTTTTT
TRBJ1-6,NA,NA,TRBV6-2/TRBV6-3,CASSSTTENSPLHF,TGTGCCAGCAGTTCCACCACAGAGAATTCACCCCTCCACTTT
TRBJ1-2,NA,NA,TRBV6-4,CASSDSFNRQGIGYTF,TGTGCCAGCAGTGACTCGTTCAATCGTCAGGGGATTGGCTACACCTTC
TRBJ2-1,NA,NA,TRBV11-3,CASSSGTPRYNEQFF,TGTGCCAGCAGCTCCGGGACACCTCGTTACAATGAGCAGTTCTTC
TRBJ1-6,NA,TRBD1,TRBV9,CASSAGTGVSPLHF,TGTGCCAGCAGCGCCGGGACAGGGGTTTCACCCCTCCACTTT
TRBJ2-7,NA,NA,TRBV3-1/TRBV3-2,CASIRSPYEQYF,TGTGCCAGCATCCGGTCCCCCTACGAGCAGTACTTC
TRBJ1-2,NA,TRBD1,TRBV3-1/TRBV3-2,CASSQENRGYGYTF,TGTGCCAGCAGCCAAGAGAACAGGGGCTATGGCTACACCTTC
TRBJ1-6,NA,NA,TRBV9,CASSVELTGANSPLHF,TGTGCCAGCAGCGTAGAATTGACAGGAGCAAATTCACCCCTCCACTTT
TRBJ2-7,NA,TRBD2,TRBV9,CASSRTSGGTEQYF,TGTGCCAGCAGCCGAACTAGCGGGGGGACCGAGCAGTACTTC
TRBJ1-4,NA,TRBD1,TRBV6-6,CASKRQGATNEKLFF,TGTGCCAGTAAAAGACAGGGGGCAACTAATGAAAAACTGTTTTTT
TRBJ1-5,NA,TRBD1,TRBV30,CASGTGLNQPQHF,TGTGCCTCCGGGACAGGGTTAAATCAGCCCCAGCATTTT
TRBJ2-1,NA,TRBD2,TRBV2,CASSFGLAGGIGEQFF,TGTGCCAGCAGTTTTGGACTAGCGGGGGGGATCGGTGAGCAGTTCTTC
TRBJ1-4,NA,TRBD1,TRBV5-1,CASSLDRGDEKLFF,TGCGCCAGCAGCTTGGACAGGGGGGATGAAAAACTGTTTTTT
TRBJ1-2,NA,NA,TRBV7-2,CASSPDMKTAYGYTF,TGTGCCAGCAGCCCCGACATGAAGACAGCATATGGCTACACCTTC
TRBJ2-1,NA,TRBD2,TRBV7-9,CASSLRSSGDYNEQFF,TGTGCCAGCAGCTTAAGGTCTAGCGGGGACTACAATGAGCAGTTCTTC
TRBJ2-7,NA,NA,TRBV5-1,CASSLVGQSYEQYF,TGCGCCAGCAGCTTGGTTGGACAGTCCTACGAGCAGTACTTC
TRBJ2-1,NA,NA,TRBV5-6,CASSLERGSYNEQFF,TGTGCCAGCAGCTTGGAAAGGGGCTCCTACAATGAGCAGTTCTTC
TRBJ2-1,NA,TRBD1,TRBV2,CASSARGNIYNEQFF,TGTGCCAGCAGTGCCAGGGGGAACATCTACAATGAGCAGTTCTTC
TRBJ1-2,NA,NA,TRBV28,CASRQTGLSGYTF,TGTGCCAGCAGACAAACCGGGTTATCGGGCTACACCTTC
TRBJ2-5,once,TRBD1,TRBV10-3,CAIREPGTAQETQYF,TGTGCCATCAGGGAGCCCGGGACAGCTCAAGAGACCCAGTACTTC
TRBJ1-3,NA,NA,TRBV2,CARRQSSGNTIYF,TGTGCCAGACGACAGTCCTCTGGAAACACCATATATTTT
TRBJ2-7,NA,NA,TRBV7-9,CASSPSALSEQYF,TGTGCCAGCAGTCCTAGCGCCCTGAGCGAGCAGTACTTC
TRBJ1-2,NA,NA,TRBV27,CASSHNRAPNYGYTF,TGTGCCAGCAGCCATAACAGGGCGCCTAACTATGGCTACACCTTC
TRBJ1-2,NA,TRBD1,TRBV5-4,CASSMPPGGSYGYTF,TGTGCCAGCAGCATGCCCCCAGGGGGTTCCTATGGCTACACCTTC
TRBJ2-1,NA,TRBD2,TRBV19,CASSHRASGSRNEQFF,TGTGCCAGTAGCCATCGGGCTAGCGGGAGTAGGAATGAGCAGTTCTTC
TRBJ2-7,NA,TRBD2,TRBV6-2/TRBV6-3,CASSNNPLGTSARFSYEQYF,TGTGCCAGCAGCAATAACCCCCTTGGGACTAGCGCGCGTTTCTCCTACGAGCAGTACTTC
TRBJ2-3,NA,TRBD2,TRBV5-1,CASSSGGRGSTDTQYF,TGCGCCAGCAGCTCGGGGGGTCGGGGTAGCACAGATACGCAGTATTTT